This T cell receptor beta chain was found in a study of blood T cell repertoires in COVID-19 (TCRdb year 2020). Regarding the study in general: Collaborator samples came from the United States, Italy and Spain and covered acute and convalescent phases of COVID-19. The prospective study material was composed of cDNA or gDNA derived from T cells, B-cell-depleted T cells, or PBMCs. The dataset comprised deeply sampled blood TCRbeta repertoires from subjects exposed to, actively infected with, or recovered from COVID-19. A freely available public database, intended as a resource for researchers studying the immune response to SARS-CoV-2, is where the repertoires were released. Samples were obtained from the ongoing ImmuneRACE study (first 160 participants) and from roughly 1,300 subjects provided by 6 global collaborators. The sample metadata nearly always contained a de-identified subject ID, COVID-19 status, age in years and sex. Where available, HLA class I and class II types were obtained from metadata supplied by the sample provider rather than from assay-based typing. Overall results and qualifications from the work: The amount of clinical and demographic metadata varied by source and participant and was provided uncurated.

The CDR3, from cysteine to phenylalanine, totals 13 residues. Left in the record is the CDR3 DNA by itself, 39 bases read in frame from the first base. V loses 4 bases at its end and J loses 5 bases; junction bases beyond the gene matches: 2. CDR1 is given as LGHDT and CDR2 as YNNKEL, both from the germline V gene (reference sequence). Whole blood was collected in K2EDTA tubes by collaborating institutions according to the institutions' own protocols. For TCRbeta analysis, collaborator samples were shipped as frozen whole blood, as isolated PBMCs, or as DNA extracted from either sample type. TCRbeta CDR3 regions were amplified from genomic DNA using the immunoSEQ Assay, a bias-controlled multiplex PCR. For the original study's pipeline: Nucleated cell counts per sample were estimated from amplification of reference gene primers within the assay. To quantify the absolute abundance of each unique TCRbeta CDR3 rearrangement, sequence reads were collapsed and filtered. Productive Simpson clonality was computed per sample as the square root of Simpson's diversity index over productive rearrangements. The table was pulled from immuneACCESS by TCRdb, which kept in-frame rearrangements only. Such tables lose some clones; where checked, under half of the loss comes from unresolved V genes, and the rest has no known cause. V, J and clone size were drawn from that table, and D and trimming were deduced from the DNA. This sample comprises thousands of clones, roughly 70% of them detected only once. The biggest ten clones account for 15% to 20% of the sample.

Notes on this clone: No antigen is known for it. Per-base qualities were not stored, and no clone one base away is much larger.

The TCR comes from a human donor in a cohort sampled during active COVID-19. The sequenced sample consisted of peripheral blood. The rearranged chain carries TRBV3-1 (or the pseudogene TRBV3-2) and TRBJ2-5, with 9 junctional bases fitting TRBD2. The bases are TGTGCCAGCAGCCCCGGGACTAGCGAGACCCAGTACTTC. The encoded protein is CASSPGTSETQYF.